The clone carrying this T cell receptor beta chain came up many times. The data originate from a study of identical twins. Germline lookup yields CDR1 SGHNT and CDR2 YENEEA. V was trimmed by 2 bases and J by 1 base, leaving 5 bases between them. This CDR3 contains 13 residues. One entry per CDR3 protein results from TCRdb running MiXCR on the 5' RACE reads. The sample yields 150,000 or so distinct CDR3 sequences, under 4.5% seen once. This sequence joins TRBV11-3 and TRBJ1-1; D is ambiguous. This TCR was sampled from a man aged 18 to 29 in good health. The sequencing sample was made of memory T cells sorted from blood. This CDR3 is CASSLSGNTEAFF. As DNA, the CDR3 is TGTGCCAGCAGCTTAAGCGGGAACACTGAAGCTTTCTTT.